The 28 T cell receptor beta chains listed next were all sequenced from one sample in a study of cytomegalovirus exposure and HLA in healthy donors. Use of 60 Vbeta and 13 Jbeta primers characterized the PCR. Method: immunoSEQ multiplex PCR; TCRdb's copy keeps in-frame clones and lacks some. The table shows about 130,000 clones, with roughly 71% occurring only once. Input material: PBMCs. The receptors were sampled from a middle-aged woman in good health and CMV-seronegative.

This clone was counted a few times. The chain links TRBV19 to TRBJ2-7; possible D gene TRBD1, 6 bases. The CDR3 covers 14 residues. Germline values: CDR1 LNHDA, CDR2 SQIVND (reference sequence). V was shortened by 8 bases and J by 2 bases, with 16 bases between the two germline ends. DNA for the CDR3: TGTGCCAGTCGGGCAGGGGCCCTGACCTACGAGCAGTACTTC. It translates to CASRAGALTYEQYF.

In this sample, this clone turned up a few times. The V call is TRBV2, the J call TRBJ1-4; D may be TRBD1 (5 bases). The CDR3 is 15 amino acids. Trimming left V 1 base short and J 6 bases short, with 12 bases between. The germline V gene has CDR1 SNHLY and CDR2 FYNNEI. CDR3 region: CASSEDWGEDEKLFF. CDR3 bases: TGTGCCAGCAGTGAAGATTGGGGGGAGGATGAAAAACTGTTTTTT.

The genes are TRBV21-1 and TRBJ2-7; the tabulated D call, TRBD1, remains unverified against the DNA. TRBV21-1 is noted as a pseudogene. The CDR3 runs 16 residues. The CDR3 bases are TGTGCCAGCAGCAATCAGAGGACAGGGATAACCTACGAGCAGTACTTC. It specifies CASSNQRTGITYEQYF.

This clone was counted a few times. The chain joins TRBV19 to TRBJ1-1; the D gene is possibly TRBD1 (6 bases). Trimming took 4 bases from V and 7 from J, leaving 13 bases between them. Germline assignment: CDR1 LNHDA and CDR2 SQIVND (reference sequence). The CDR3 extends over 13 amino acids. CDR3 sequence (DNA): TGTGCCAGTAGTAATGGGGGCCGAAGTGAAGCTTTCTTT. Amino acid sequence: CASSNGGRSEAFF. Drawing the rest from reference TRBV19 and TRBJ1-1, the complete variable domain is DGGITQSPKYLFRKEGQNVTLSCEQNLNHDAMYWYRQDPGQGLRLIYYSQIVNDFQKGDIAEGYSVSREKKESFPLTVTSAQKNPTAFYLCASSNGGRSEAFFGQGTRLTVV.

This rearrangement joins TRBV6-5 to TRBJ2-5, with D possibly matching TRBD2 (7 bases). Looked up from germline, CDR1 is MNHEY and CDR2 is SVGAGI. Trimming left V 5 bases short and J 5 bases short, with 18 bases between. This CDR3 spans 15 amino acids. This CDR3 reads CASSPPKRGGETQYF. The CDR3 region has the DNA TGTGCCAGCAGTCCCCCTAAGAGGGGGGGGGAGACCCAGTACTTC.

This clone was picked up a small number of times. The J gene is TRBJ1-2, the V gene TRBV6-4; D unclear. V was pared by 2 bases and J by 6 bases, with 10 bases between. The CDR3 is 13 amino acids. The germline V gene encodes CDR1 MRHNA and CDR2 SNTAGT. As DNA, the CDR3 is TGTGCCAGCAGTGACACGGGTATGGATGGCTACACCTTC. Protein product: CASSDTGMDGYTF.

The genes are TRBV6-1 and TRBJ2-2, with 10 bases that match TRBD2. There are 17 residues in the CDR3. Germline V gene sequence: CDR1 MNHNS, CDR2 SASEGT. V shed 4 bases, J shed 4 bases, and the junction held 9 bases outside the gene matches. The CDR3 loop is CASSAKRGGRATGELFF. The CDR3 nucleotides are TGTGCCAGCAGTGCAAAGCGGGGGGGCCGGGCCACCGGGGAGCTGTTTTTT.

This chain joins TRBV19 and TRBJ1-1, with a tentative D call TRBD1 (6 bases). Trimming stripped 3 bases from V and 7 bases from J, with 15 bases between. Germline lookup yields CDR1 LNHDA and CDR2 SQIVND (reference sequence). There are 14 residues in the CDR3. For the CDR3, the DNA is TGTGCCAGTAGTATGAACAGGGAAGGCATTGAAGCTTTCTTT. It translates to CASSMNREGIEAFF.

This sequence joins TRBV6-5 and TRBJ2-1; 9 nucleotides agree with TRBD2. This CDR3 region has 15 residues. V was pared by 5 bases and J by 2 bases, with 4 bases of the junction left unmatched. Germline V gene data show CDR1 as MNHEY and CDR2 as SVGAGI. DNA of the CDR3: TGTGCCAGCAGTCTTAGCGGGGGCCCCTACAATGAGCAGTTCTTC. Protein: CASSLSGGPYNEQFF.

The rearrangement links TRBV30 to TRBJ1-2; no definite D call. With 5 bases removed from V and 2 bases from J, the gap between germline ends came to 12 bases. Looked up from germline, CDR1 is GTSNPN and CDR2 is SVGIG (reference sequence). The CDR3 has 13 residues. CDR3 region: CAWAQKENYGYTF. The CDR3 nucleotides read TGTGCCTGGGCCCAAAAGGAGAACTATGGCTACACCTTC.

The rearrangement links TRBV2 to TRBJ2-5; unclear D gene. The CDR3 totals 13 residues. Trimming removed 1 base at V and 3 bases at J, with 6 bases between. Germline-derived CDR1 and CDR2 are SNHLY and FYNNEI. CDR3 protein: CASSEGTEETQYF. The CDR3 DNA is TGTGCCAGCAGTGAAGGAACGGAAGAGACCCAGTACTTC.

The chain's CDR3 is CASSKGQGADTQYF. DNA for the CDR3: TGTGCCAGCAGCAAAGGACAGGGCGCAGATACGCAGTATTTT. V is TRBV7-3 and J is TRBJ2-3; 8 positions match TRBD1. Germline values: CDR1 SGHTA, CDR2 FQGTGA. The CDR3 has 14 residues. V lost 5 bases to trimming and J lost 4 bases; unmatched junction nucleotides: 5.

This chain uses TRBV4-2 with TRBJ1-6, with 9 bases fitting TRBD1. CDR1 is LGHNA and CDR2 is YNFKEQ in the germline V gene. The J segment lost 8 bases and the V segment lost 0 bases, leaving 14 bases of the junction unmatched. There are 19 residues in the CDR3. CDR3 region: CASSQDLKSTGGVHSPLHF. The CDR3 bases are TGTGCCAGCAGCCAAGATTTGAAATCGACAGGGGGGGTACATTCACCCCTCCACTTT.

The gene calls are TRBV6-5 and TRBJ2-1; 9 nucleotides align to TRBD1. CDR3 length equals 16 residues. Germline V gene data show CDR1 as MNHEY and CDR2 as SVGAGI. The V segment lost 0 bases and the J segment 3 bases; nucleotides outside the gene matches: 3. The CDR3 DNA reads TGTGCCAGCAGTTACTCGCCGGGACAGGGCTACAATGAGCAGTTCTTC. Encoded protein: CASSYSPGQGYNEQFF.

The genes are TRBV28 and TRBJ1-5, with 9 nucleotides matching TRBD1. Germline V lookup: CDR1 MDHEN, CDR2 SYDVKM. Trimming removed 7 bases from V and 4 bases from J; junction bases left unmatched: 17. This CDR3 comprises 18 residues. CDR3 DNA: TGTGCCAGCACCATGTATCCGGGACAGGGAGGGGGGAATCAGCCCCAGCATTTT. Its protein is CASTMYPGQGGGNQPQHF.

The chain employs TRBV5-1 and TRBJ2-2; TRBD1 matches at 9 bases. This CDR3 contains 15 residues. Germline CDR1 and CDR2: SGHRS and YFSETQ. V lost 3 bases, J lost 13 bases, and 13 bases stayed unmatched. The CDR3 spells CASSSIDTGGEGLFF. Here the CDR3 DNA reads TGCGCCAGCAGCTCCATCGATACAGGGGGCGAGGGGCTGTTTTTT.

J is TRBJ1-2 and V is TRBV7-6; D unresolved. Germline V gene data show CDR1 as SGHVS and CDR2 as FNYEAQ. The CDR3 has 13 amino acids. V was pared by 3 bases and J by 3 bases, with 8 bases between. This CDR3 is CASSFGLDYGYTF. Written as DNA, the CDR3 is TGTGCCAGCAGCTTTGGACTAGACTATGGCTACACCTTC.

This chain links TRBV5-1 with TRBJ2-3; D is perhaps TRBD1 (6 bases). Germline V CDR1 and CDR2: SGHRS, YFSETQ. Trimming shortened V by 3 bases and J by 2 bases, and 10 bases separated the two germline ends. CDR3 length equals 14 residues. The CDR3 reads CASSSGTLTDTQYF. The CDR3 coding sequence is TGCGCCAGCAGCTCCGGGACACTCACAGATACGCAGTATTTT.

The chain uses TRBV2 and TRBJ1-3, with a possible D match to TRBD1 (6 bases). V was clipped by 6 bases and J by 2 bases, with 11 bases between them. Germline V lookup: CDR1 SNHLY, CDR2 FYNNEI. This CDR3 is built from 14 residues. The CDR3 spells CASSQGGTGNTIYF. CDR3 nucleotides: TGTGCCAGCAGCCAAGGGGGTACTGGAAACACCATATATTTT.

The genes are TRBV27 and TRBJ2-7, with D possibly being TRBD2 (5 bases). Germline lookup yields CDR1 MNHEY and CDR2 SMNVEV (reference sequence). CDR3 length equals 15 residues. With 4 bases removed from V and 3 bases from J, the gap between germline ends came to 16 bases. The CDR3 DNA is TGTGCCAGCAGTTCTATCGAGGGTCAGAGCTACGAGCAGTACTTC. Protein: CASSSIEGQSYEQYF.

The chain links TRBV6-1 to TRBJ1-1; 9 nucleotides line up with TRBD1. CDR1 is MNHNS, CDR2 SASEGT, per germline. V lost 8 bases and J lost 3; bases outside the gene matches: 4. This CDR3 spans 13 amino acids. The CDR3 sequence: CASATGGYTEAFF. In nucleotides, the CDR3 is TGTGCCAGCGCTACAGGGGGCTACACTGAAGCTTTCTTT.

The rearrangement links TRBV27 to TRBJ1-1; D is unresolved. This CDR3 region has 13 residues. Trimming pared 3 bases from V and 3 bases from J, leaving 8 bases between. Looked up from germline, CDR1 is MNHEY and CDR2 is SMNVEV (reference sequence). The CDR3 nucleotides are TGTGCCAGCAGTTTCGCGGGGTACACTGAAGCTTTCTTT. Its protein product is CASSFAGYTEAFF.

V and J are TRBV6-4 and TRBJ2-3; D is undetermined. The V end was cut by 2 bases, the J end by 3 bases, with 9 bases between. Germline V gene sequence: CDR1 MRHNA, CDR2 SNTAGT. The CDR3 length is 14 residues. The CDR3 loop reads CASSDTTQTDTQYF. The CDR3 DNA sequence: TGTGCCAGCAGTGACACGACTCAGACAGATACGCAGTATTTT.

Details on this clone: The sample holds other DNA sequences that translate to the same CDR3. This chain links TRBV6-1 with TRBJ1-5, with a tentative D call TRBD1 (5 bases). V was cut by 4 bases and J by 3 bases, with 10 bases left in between. The length of the CDR3 is 14 residues. CDR1 is MNHNS and CDR2 is SASEGT in the germline V gene. The CDR3 DNA sequence: TGTGCCAGCAGTGGGCAGGGAATCAATCAGCCCCAGCATTTT. It codes for CASSGQGINQPQHF.

This clone has only a few counts. The chain uses TRBV7-2 and TRBJ1-2, with D possibly being TRBD1 (6 bases). The CDR3 is 13 residues long. The V end lost 5 bases, the J end lost 8 bases, and 15 bases lay between the germline ends. The V gene's germline CDR1 is SGHTA and CDR2 FQGNSA. The CDR3 loop is CASSRNRASGYTF. The CDR3 DNA follows: TGTGCCAGCAGCCGTAACAGGGCGTCCGGCTACACCTTC.

This clone was seen just once. V usage is TRBV7-9 and J usage is TRBJ2-7; 12 bases map to TRBD2. CDR1 and CDR2 (germline): SEHNR, FQNEAQ (reference sequence). This CDR3 is 18 amino acids long. Unmatched junction bases numbered 9, after V lost 1 base and J lost 2 bases. As DNA, the CDR3 is TGTGCCAGCAGCTTAGGCCCTAGCGGGGGGGGCCGGCCCTACGAGCAGTACTTC. This sequence encodes CASSLGPSGGGRPYEQYF.

This clone appeared a single time. The chain couples TRBV5-4 to TRBJ1-4; D is possibly TRBD1 (6 bases). V lost 0 bases and J 5 bases, leaving 20 bases between the germline ends. CDR1 is SGHNT and CDR2 is YYREEE in the germline V gene (reference sequence). The CDR3 contains 18 residues. CDR3 amino acids: CASSLEQGSQRGNEKLFF. The CDR3 DNA is TGTGCCAGCAGCTTGGAGCAGGGGTCTCAAAGGGGCAATGAAAAACTGTTTTTT.

J is TRBJ2-7 and V is TRBV4-3, with 7 bases fitting TRBD2. Germline V gene sequence: CDR1 LGHNA, CDR2 YSLEER. Trimming took 0 bases from V and 7 from J; bases not matched to a gene: 9. CDR3 size: 15 residues. Written as DNA, the CDR3 is TGCGCCAGCAGCCAAGATGCGCGCGGCGGGGGTGAGCAGTACTTC. This codes for CASSQDARGGGEQYF.